This is a list of T cell receptor beta chains from one sample in a study of blood T cell repertoires in COVID-19. Only in-frame clones appear in the TCRdb table, and some are missing; sequencing was by immunoSEQ multiplex PCR. The sample consists of some 80,000 clones, more than 75% of them appearing once. Sequenced sample: peripheral blood. Source of these receptors: a man between 60 and 70 years old with COVID-19, enrolled during active disease. The CDR3 runs from the conserved cysteine through the conserved F or W. Each record gives: J gene, clone size, D gene, CDR3 length, V gene, CDR3 protein, CDR3 DNA. A D gene is named only where the DNA matches it firmly. Clone size is shown for a subset of rows, as once, few, many or a class of expanded clone.

J gene: TRBJ1-2; clone size: NA; D gene: NA; CDR3 length: 15; V gene: TRBV9; CDR3 protein: CASSVEGSGGGGYTF; CDR3 DNA: TGTGCCAGCAGCGTAGAAGGGTCGGGGGGCGGTGGCTACACCTTC
J gene: TRBJ2-7; clone size: NA; D gene: TRBD1; CDR3 length: 12; V gene: TRBV29-1; CDR3 protein: CSVLTGGYEQYF; CDR3 DNA: TGCAGCGTTCTAACAGGGGGCTACGAGCAGTACTTC
J gene: TRBJ2-1; clone size: NA; D gene: TRBD1; CDR3 length: 17; V gene: TRBV5-1; CDR3 protein: CASSFPEPGQRDNEQFF; CDR3 DNA: TGCGCCAGCAGCTTCCCGGAGCCGGGACAGAGAGACAATGAGCAGTTCTTC
J gene: TRBJ1-2; clone size: NA; D gene: NA; CDR3 length: 15; V gene: TRBV5-4; CDR3 protein: CASSSRVGADYGYTF; CDR3 DNA: TGTGCCAGCAGCTCAAGGGTGGGGGCTGACTATGGCTACACCTTC
J gene: TRBJ1-1; clone size: NA; D gene: NA; CDR3 length: 19; V gene: TRBV6-6; CDR3 protein: CASSPPLSAGLRRSTEAFF; CDR3 DNA: TGTGCCAGCAGTCCCCCCCTCAGTGCTGGACTGCGAAGGTCCACTGAAGCTTTCTTT
J gene: TRBJ2-5; clone size: once; D gene: TRBD2; CDR3 length: 14; V gene: TRBV5-1; CDR3 protein: CASSAGRAWETQYF; CDR3 DNA: TGCGCCAGCAGCGCCGGGAGGGCCTGGGAGACCCAGTACTTC
J gene: TRBJ1-2; clone size: NA; D gene: TRBD1; CDR3 length: 13; V gene: TRBV12-3/TRBV12-4; CDR3 protein: CASGSTGAYGYTF; CDR3 DNA: TGTGCCAGCGGCTCGACAGGGGCCTATGGCTACACCTTC
J gene: TRBJ2-1; clone size: NA; D gene: NA; CDR3 length: 15; V gene: TRBV19; CDR3 protein: CASGRGLGGYNEQFF; CDR3 DNA: TGTGCCAGTGGTCGAGGACTAGGGGGGTACAATGAGCAGTTCTTC
J gene: TRBJ2-2; clone size: NA; D gene: TRBD1; CDR3 length: 14; V gene: TRBV5-4; CDR3 protein: CASSQTGPTGELFF; CDR3 DNA: TGTGCCAGCAGCCAGACAGGGCCCACCGGGGAGCTGTTTTTT
J gene: TRBJ1-4; clone size: once; D gene: TRBD1; CDR3 length: 16; V gene: TRBV2; CDR3 protein: CASSEGSAGGAEKLFF; CDR3 DNA: TGTGCCAGCAGTGAAGGGTCGGCAGGGGGAGCTGAAAAACTGTTTTTT
J gene: TRBJ1-4; clone size: NA; D gene: TRBD1; CDR3 length: 13; V gene: TRBV30; CDR3 protein: CAWTGGFNEKLFF; CDR3 DNA: TGTGCCTGGACAGGGGGATTCAATGAAAAACTGTTTTTT
J gene: TRBJ2-1; clone size: NA; D gene: TRBD1; CDR3 length: 13; V gene: TRBV5-4; CDR3 protein: CASSLGTGSEQFF; CDR3 DNA: TGTGCCAGCAGCTTGGGGACAGGGAGTGAGCAGTTCTTC
J gene: TRBJ1-3; clone size: NA; D gene: NA; CDR3 length: 16; V gene: TRBV12-5; CDR3 protein: CASGLDPGRGGNTIYF; CDR3 DNA: TGTGCTAGTGGTTTGGACCCGGGGAGGGGTGGAAACACCATATATTTT
J gene: TRBJ2-7; clone size: NA; D gene: NA; CDR3 length: 15; V gene: TRBV28; CDR3 protein: CASSFSDAAGYEQYF; CDR3 DNA: TGTGCCAGCAGTTTTTCGGACGCAGCGGGCTACGAGCAGTACTTC
J gene: TRBJ2-5; clone size: NA; D gene: NA; CDR3 length: 14; V gene: TRBV5-6; CDR3 protein: CASSLQVNQETQYF; CDR3 DNA: TGTGCCAGCAGCTTACAGGTAAACCAAGAGACCCAGTACTTC
J gene: TRBJ2-3; clone size: once; D gene: NA; CDR3 length: 15; V gene: TRBV28; CDR3 protein: CASKYQGLGTDTQYF; CDR3 DNA: TGTGCCAGCAAATATCAGGGACTGGGCACAGATACGCAGTATTTT
J gene: TRBJ1-1; clone size: NA; D gene: NA; CDR3 length: 16; V gene: TRBV7-9; CDR3 protein: CASMGRVGSRGTEAFF; CDR3 DNA: TGTGCCAGCATGGGCAGGGTCGGGTCGCGGGGCACTGAAGCTTTCTTT
J gene: TRBJ2-5; clone size: NA; D gene: NA; CDR3 length: 15; V gene: TRBV21-1; CDR3 protein: CARYPTYTSVETQYF; CDR3 DNA: TGTGCCAGATACCCTACATATACTAGCGTTGAGACCCAGTACTTC
J gene: TRBJ1-5; clone size: NA; D gene: NA; CDR3 length: 14; V gene: TRBV29-1; CDR3 protein: CSVEVGDNNQPQHF; CDR3 DNA: TGCAGCGTTGAAGTTGGCGACAATAATCAGCCCCAGCATTTT
J gene: TRBJ1-2; clone size: NA; D gene: NA; CDR3 length: 10; V gene: TRBV29-1; CDR3 protein: CSARGGGYTF; CDR3 DNA: TGCAGCGCCAGGGGTGGCGGCTACACCTTC
J gene: TRBJ2-2; clone size: NA; D gene: NA; CDR3 length: 14; V gene: TRBV2; CDR3 protein: CASKREVDTGELFF; CDR3 DNA: TGTGCCAGCAAGAGGGAAGTTGACACCGGGGAGCTGTTTTTT
J gene: TRBJ2-6; clone size: NA; D gene: NA; CDR3 length: 17; V gene: TRBV5-5; CDR3 protein: CASSRPGFESGANVLTF; CDR3 DNA: TGTGCCAGCAGCCGCCCAGGGTTTGAGTCTGGGGCCAACGTCCTGACTTTC
J gene: TRBJ1-2; clone size: NA; D gene: NA; CDR3 length: 13; V gene: TRBV14; CDR3 protein: CASSQVVSYGYTF; CDR3 DNA: TGTGCCAGCAGCCAAGTAGTCTCCTATGGCTACACCTTC
J gene: TRBJ1-2; clone size: NA; D gene: NA; CDR3 length: 15; V gene: TRBV10-3; CDR3 protein: CASWDSAKGVYGYTF; CDR3 DNA: TGTGCCTCATGGGATTCCGCTAAAGGGGTCTATGGCTACACCTTC
J gene: TRBJ2-1; clone size: NA; D gene: NA; CDR3 length: 12; V gene: TRBV2; CDR3 protein: CASSESAGLLFF; CDR3 DNA: TGTGCCAGCAGTGAATCGGCGGGACTTTTGTTCTTC
J gene: TRBJ1-6; clone size: few; D gene: NA; CDR3 length: 13; V gene: TRBV6-5; CDR3 protein: CASSFLGDSPLHF; CDR3 DNA: TGTGCCAGCAGTTTTCTAGGGGATTCACCCCTCCACTTT
J gene: TRBJ1-1; clone size: NA; D gene: NA; CDR3 length: 13; V gene: TRBV7-3; CDR3 protein: CASSPRGVTEAFF; CDR3 DNA: TGTGCCAGCAGCCCCAGGGGAGTGACTGAAGCTTTCTTT
J gene: TRBJ1-6; clone size: NA; D gene: TRBD1; CDR3 length: 13; V gene: TRBV19; CDR3 protein: CATRGTGGSPLHF; CDR3 DNA: TGTGCCACTCGAGGGACAGGGGGATCACCCCTCCACTTT
J gene: TRBJ2-3; clone size: few; D gene: NA; CDR3 length: 14; V gene: TRBV5-1; CDR3 protein: CASSFGSATDTQYF; CDR3 DNA: TGCGCCAGCAGCTTCGGGTCAGCCACAGATACGCAGTATTTT
J gene: TRBJ1-2; clone size: once; D gene: NA; CDR3 length: 13; V gene: TRBV4-2; CDR3 protein: CASSQESGFGYTF; CDR3 DNA: TGTGCCAGCAGCCAAGAAAGCGGTTTTGGCTACACCTTC
J gene: TRBJ2-3; clone size: NA; D gene: TRBD2; CDR3 length: 16; V gene: TRBV7-2; CDR3 protein: CASIRGFAGGEDTQYF; CDR3 DNA: TGTGCCAGCATTAGAGGGTTTGCGGGAGGGGAAGATACGCAGTATTTT
J gene: TRBJ1-5; clone size: NA; D gene: NA; CDR3 length: 15; V gene: TRBV6-5; CDR3 protein: CASSYQQGGNQPQHF; CDR3 DNA: TGTGCCAGCAGTTACCAACAGGGAGGCAATCAGCCCCAGCATTTT
J gene: TRBJ2-7; clone size: NA; D gene: TRBD1; CDR3 length: 13; V gene: TRBV3-1/TRBV3-2; CDR3 protein: CASSQGQGAGLAF; CDR3 DNA: TGTGCCAGCAGCCAGGGACAGGGGGCGGGTTTGGCCTTC
J gene: TRBJ2-7; clone size: once; D gene: TRBD2; CDR3 length: 18; V gene: TRBV5-1; CDR3 protein: CASSLGQATSGRASEQYF; CDR3 DNA: TGCGCCAGCAGCCTAGGACAGGCAACTAGCGGGAGGGCCTCCGAGCAGTACTTC
J gene: TRBJ1-3; clone size: NA; D gene: NA; CDR3 length: 13; V gene: TRBV19; CDR3 protein: CASRQGAGNTIYF; CDR3 DNA: TGTGCCAGTAGACAGGGAGCCGGAAACACCATATATTTT
J gene: TRBJ2-3; clone size: NA; D gene: NA; CDR3 length: 15; V gene: TRBV5-1; CDR3 protein: CASGKTAPSTDTQYF; CDR3 DNA: TGCGCCAGCGGCAAGACAGCCCCTAGCACAGATACGCAGTATTTT
J gene: TRBJ2-7; clone size: NA; D gene: NA; CDR3 length: 13; V gene: TRBV10-1; CDR3 protein: CASRETPGTPQYF; CDR3 DNA: TGCGCCAGCAGGGAGACACCCGGGACTCCCCAGTACTTC
J gene: TRBJ1-2; clone size: NA; D gene: TRBD1; CDR3 length: 14; V gene: TRBV10-3; CDR3 protein: CAIRDGQEGYGYTF; CDR3 DNA: TGTGCCATCAGAGATGGACAGGAGGGATATGGCTACACCTTC
J gene: TRBJ1-2; clone size: NA; D gene: TRBD1; CDR3 length: 13; V gene: TRBV12-3/TRBV12-4; CDR3 protein: CASRAGQAGGYTF; CDR3 DNA: TGTGCCAGCAGAGCTGGACAGGCGGGTGGCTACACCTTC
J gene: TRBJ2-1; clone size: once; D gene: TRBD2; CDR3 length: 16; V gene: TRBV7-3; CDR3 protein: CASSLNGGSNYNEQFF; CDR3 DNA: TGTGCCAGCAGCTTAAATGGCGGGAGTAACTACAATGAGCAGTTCTTC
J gene: TRBJ1-1; clone size: NA; D gene: NA; CDR3 length: 13; V gene: TRBV2; CDR3 protein: CASSGQPNTEAFF; CDR3 DNA: TGTGCCAGCAGTGGACAGCCGAACACTGAAGCTTTCTTT
J gene: TRBJ1-2; clone size: NA; D gene: NA; CDR3 length: 15; V gene: TRBV9; CDR3 protein: CASTFGTQGGYGYTF; CDR3 DNA: TGTGCCAGCACCTTCGGAACCCAGGGCGGCTATGGCTACACCTTC
J gene: TRBJ1-4; clone size: NA; D gene: NA; CDR3 length: 12; V gene: TRBV30; CDR3 protein: CAWSSGPDVLFF; CDR3 DNA: TGTGCCTGGAGTTCAGGCCCCGACGTACTGTTTTTT
J gene: TRBJ2-7; clone size: NA; D gene: NA; CDR3 length: 14; V gene: TRBV30; CDR3 protein: CAWKVKRDSYEQYF; CDR3 DNA: TGTGCCTGGAAAGTCAAGCGCGACTCCTACGAGCAGTACTTC
J gene: TRBJ2-1; clone size: once; D gene: NA; CDR3 length: 14; V gene: TRBV24-1; CDR3 protein: CATSEAALYNEQFF; CDR3 DNA: TGTGCCACCAGTGAGGCGGCATTGTACAATGAGCAGTTCTTC
J gene: TRBJ2-2; clone size: NA; D gene: NA; CDR3 length: 15; V gene: TRBV5-4; CDR3 protein: CASSSDRPLPGELFF; CDR3 DNA: TGTGCCAGCAGCTCGGACAGACCCTTACCCGGGGAGCTGTTTTTT
J gene: TRBJ2-7; clone size: once; D gene: TRBD2; CDR3 length: 16; V gene: TRBV3-1/TRBV3-2; CDR3 protein: CASSQGGSGRAYEQYF; CDR3 DNA: TGTGCCAGCAGCCAAGGGGGTAGCGGGAGGGCCTACGAGCAGTACTTC
J gene: TRBJ1-6; clone size: few; D gene: TRBD1; CDR3 length: 17; V gene: TRBV5-1; CDR3 protein: CASRGVTGTTYNSPLHF; CDR3 DNA: TGCGCCAGCAGAGGTGTGACAGGGACGACCTATAATTCACCCCTCCACTTT
J gene: TRBJ1-4; clone size: many; D gene: NA; CDR3 length: 15; V gene: TRBV27; CDR3 protein: CASSLSRMEYEKLFF; CDR3 DNA: TGTGCCAGCAGTTTAAGTCGCATGGAGTATGAAAAACTGTTTTTT
J gene: TRBJ1-1; clone size: NA; D gene: NA; CDR3 length: 12; V gene: TRBV5-1; CDR3 protein: CASSLGDTEAFF; CDR3 DNA: TGCGCCAGCAGCTTAGGAGACACTGAAGCTTTCTTT